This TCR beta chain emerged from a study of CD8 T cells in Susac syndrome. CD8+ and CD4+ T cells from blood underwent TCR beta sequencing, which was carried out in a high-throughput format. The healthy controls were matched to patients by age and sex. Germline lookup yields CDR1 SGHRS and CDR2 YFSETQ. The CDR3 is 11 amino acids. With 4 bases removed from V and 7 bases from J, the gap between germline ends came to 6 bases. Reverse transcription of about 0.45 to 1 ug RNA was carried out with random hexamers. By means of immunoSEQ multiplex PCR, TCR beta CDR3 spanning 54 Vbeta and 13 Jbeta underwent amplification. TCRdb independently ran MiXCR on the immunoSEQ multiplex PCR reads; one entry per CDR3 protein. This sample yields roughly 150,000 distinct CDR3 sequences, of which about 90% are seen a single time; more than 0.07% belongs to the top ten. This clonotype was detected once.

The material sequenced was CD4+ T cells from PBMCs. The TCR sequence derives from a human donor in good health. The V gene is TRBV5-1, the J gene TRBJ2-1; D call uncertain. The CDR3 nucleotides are TGCGCCAGCAGCCGGGTGAATGAGCAGTTCTTC. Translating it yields CASSRVNEQFF.